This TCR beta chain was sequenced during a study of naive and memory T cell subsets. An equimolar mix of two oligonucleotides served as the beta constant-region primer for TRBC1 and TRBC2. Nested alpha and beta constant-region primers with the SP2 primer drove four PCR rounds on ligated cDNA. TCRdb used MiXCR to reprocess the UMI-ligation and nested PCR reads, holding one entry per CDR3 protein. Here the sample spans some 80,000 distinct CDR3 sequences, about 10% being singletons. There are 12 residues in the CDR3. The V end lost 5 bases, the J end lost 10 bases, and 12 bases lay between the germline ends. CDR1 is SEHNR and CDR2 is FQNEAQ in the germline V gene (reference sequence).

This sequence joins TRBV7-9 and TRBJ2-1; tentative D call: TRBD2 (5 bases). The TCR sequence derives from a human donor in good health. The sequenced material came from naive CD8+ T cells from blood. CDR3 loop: CASSLSDFEQFF. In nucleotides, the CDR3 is TGTGCCAGCAGCCTTAGCGACTTCGAGCAGTTCTTC.